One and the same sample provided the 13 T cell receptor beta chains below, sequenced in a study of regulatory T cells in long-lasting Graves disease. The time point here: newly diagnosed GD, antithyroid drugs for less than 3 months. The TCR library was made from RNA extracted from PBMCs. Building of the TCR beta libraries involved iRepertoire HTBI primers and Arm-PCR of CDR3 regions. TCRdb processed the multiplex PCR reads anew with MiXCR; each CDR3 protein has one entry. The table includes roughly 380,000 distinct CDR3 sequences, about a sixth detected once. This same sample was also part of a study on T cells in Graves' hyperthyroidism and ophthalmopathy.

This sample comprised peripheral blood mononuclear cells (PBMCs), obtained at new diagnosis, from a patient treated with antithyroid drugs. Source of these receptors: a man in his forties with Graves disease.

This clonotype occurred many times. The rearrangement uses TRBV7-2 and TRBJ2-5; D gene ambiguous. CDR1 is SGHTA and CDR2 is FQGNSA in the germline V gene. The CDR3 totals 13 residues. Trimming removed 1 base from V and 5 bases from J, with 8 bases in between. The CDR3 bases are TGTGCCAGCAGCTTAGACCCTCGGGAGACCCAGTACTTC. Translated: CASSLDPRETQYF.

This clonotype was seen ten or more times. In nucleotides, the CDR3 is TGTGCCACCAGCAGAGTTTACAGGGGTAATTCACCCCTCCACTTT. It yields the protein CATSRVYRGNSPLHF. The chain is built from TRBV15 and TRBJ1-6; 7 nucleotides agree with TRBD1. The CDR3 is made up of 15 amino acids. The ends lost 1 base at V and 6 bases at J; junction bases unmatched: 3. CDR1 and CDR2 (germline): LNHNV, YYDKDF (reference sequence).

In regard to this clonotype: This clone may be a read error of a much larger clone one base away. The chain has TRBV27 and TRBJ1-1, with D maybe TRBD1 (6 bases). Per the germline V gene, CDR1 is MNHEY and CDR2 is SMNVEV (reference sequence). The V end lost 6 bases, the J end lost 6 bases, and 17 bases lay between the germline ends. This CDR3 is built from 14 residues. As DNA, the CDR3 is TGTGCCAGCAGGCTGATCCAGGGGTTGCCTGAAGCTTTCTTT. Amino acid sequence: CASRLIQGLPEAFF.

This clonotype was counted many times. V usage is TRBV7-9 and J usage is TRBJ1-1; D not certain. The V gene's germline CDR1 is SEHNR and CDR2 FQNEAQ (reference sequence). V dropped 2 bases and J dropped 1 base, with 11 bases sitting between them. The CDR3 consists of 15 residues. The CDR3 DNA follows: TGTGCCAGCAGCTTAATCCCCCACAGGAACACTGAAGCTTTCTTT. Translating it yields CASSLIPHRNTEAFF.

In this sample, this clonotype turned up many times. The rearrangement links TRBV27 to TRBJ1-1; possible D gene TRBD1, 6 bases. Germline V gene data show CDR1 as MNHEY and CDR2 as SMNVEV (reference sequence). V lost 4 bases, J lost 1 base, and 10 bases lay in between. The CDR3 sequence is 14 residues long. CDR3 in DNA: TGTGCCAGCAGTTATCACAGGGAGAACACTGAAGCTTTCTTT. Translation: CASSYHRENTEAFF.

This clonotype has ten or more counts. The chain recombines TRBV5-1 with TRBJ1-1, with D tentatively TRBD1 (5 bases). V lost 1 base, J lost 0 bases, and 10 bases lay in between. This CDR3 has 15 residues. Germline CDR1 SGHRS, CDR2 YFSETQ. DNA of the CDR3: TGCGCCAGCAGCTTGCCCGCGGGGGTGAACACTGAAGCTTTCTTT. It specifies CASSLPAGVNTEAFF. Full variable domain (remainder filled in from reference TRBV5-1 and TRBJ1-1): KAGVTQTPRYLIKTRGQQVTLSCSPISGHRSVSWYQQTPGQGLQFLFEYFSETQRNKGNFPGRFSGRQFSNSRSEMNVSTLELGDSALYLCASSLPAGVNTEAFFGQGTRLTVV.

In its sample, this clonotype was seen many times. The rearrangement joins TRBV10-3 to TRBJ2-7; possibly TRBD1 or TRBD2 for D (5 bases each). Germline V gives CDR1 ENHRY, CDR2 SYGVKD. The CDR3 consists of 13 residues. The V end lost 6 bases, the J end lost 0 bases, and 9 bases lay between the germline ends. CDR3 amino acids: CAISRDGSYEQYF. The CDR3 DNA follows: TGTGCCATCAGCCGGGACGGCTCCTACGAGCAGTACTTC.

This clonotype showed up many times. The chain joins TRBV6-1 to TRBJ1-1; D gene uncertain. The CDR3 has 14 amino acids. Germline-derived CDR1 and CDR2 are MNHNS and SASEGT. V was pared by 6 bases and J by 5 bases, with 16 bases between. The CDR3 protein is CASSKDSTSTEAFF. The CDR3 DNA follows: TGTGCCAGCAGCAAGGACTCGACAAGTACTGAAGCTTTCTTT.

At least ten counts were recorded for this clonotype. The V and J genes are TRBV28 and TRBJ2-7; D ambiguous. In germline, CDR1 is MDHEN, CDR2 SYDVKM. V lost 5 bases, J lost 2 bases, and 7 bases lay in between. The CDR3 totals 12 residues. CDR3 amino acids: CASSSRTYEQYF. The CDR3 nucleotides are TGTGCCAGCAGTAGCAGAACCTACGAGCAGTACTTC.

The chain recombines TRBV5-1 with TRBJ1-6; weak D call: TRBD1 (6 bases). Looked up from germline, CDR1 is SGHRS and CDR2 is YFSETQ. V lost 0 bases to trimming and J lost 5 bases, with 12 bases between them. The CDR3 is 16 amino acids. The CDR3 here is CASSLVSAGDNSPLHF. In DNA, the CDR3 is TGCGCCAGCAGCTTGGTATCGGCAGGGGATAATTCACCCCTCCACTTT.

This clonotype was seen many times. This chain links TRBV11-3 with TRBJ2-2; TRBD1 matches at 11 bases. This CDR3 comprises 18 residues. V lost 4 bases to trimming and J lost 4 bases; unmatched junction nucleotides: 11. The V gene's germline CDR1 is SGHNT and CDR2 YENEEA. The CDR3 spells CASSSSWGTGGLTGELFF. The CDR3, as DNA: TGTGCCAGCAGCTCGTCCTGGGGGACAGGGGGTCTCACCGGGGAGCTGTTTTTT.

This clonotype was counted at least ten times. The CDR3 reads CASRSGTGTYEQYF. In DNA form, the CDR3 reads TGTGCCAGCAGGTCCGGGACAGGGACCTACGAGCAGTACTTC. The chain employs TRBV28 and TRBJ2-7; 9 positions match TRBD1. The CDR3 sequence is 14 residues long. V gave up 6 bases and J gave up 2 bases; unmatched junction bases: 5. Germline CDR1 and CDR2: MDHEN and SYDVKM.

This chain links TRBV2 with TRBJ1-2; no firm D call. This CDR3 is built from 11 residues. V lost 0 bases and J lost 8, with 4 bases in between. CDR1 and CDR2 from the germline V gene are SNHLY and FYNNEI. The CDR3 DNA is TGTGCCAGCAGTGAAGCGCGCGGCTACACCTTC. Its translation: CASSEARGYTF.